Below, 9 T cell receptor beta chains from the same sample are listed, as sequenced in a study of blood T cell repertoires in COVID-19. Some clones are missing from TCRdb's copy, which holds only in-frame ones; the method was immunoSEQ multiplex PCR. This sample has 140,000 to 150,000 clones, with about 85% found just once. The sequencing sample was made of peripheral blood. These TCRs come from a human donor in a cohort sampled during active COVID-19.

This chain uses TRBV7-9 with TRBJ1-1; D unclear. Trimming took off 5 bases at V and 1 base at J, with 14 bases between the two ends. The CDR3 covers 15 residues. CDR1 and CDR2 (germline): SEHNR, FQNEAQ (reference sequence). The CDR3 DNA reads TGTGCCAGCAGCCCACTCACAGTAGGGAACACTGAAGCTTTCTTT. Translating it yields CASSPLTVGNTEAFF.

This rearrangement joins TRBV12-5 to TRBJ1-2, with TRBD1 matching over 7 bases. This CDR3 has 14 amino acids. After removal of 1 base from V and 4 bases from J, the junction contained 3 bases not matched to a gene. The V gene's germline CDR1 is LGHNT and CDR2 FRNRAP. The CDR3 loop is CASGLGQGLYGYTF. The DNA of the CDR3 is TGTGCTAGTGGTTTGGGACAGGGACTCTATGGCTACACCTTC. The full variable domain, in which reference TRBV12-5 and TRBJ1-2 provide the parts outside the CDR3, is DARVTQTPRHKVTEMGQEVTMRCQPILGHNTVFWYRQTMMQGLELLAYFRNRAPLDDSGMPKDRFSAEMPDATLATLKIQPSEPRDSAVYFCASGLGQGLYGYTFGSGTRLTVV.

The chain has TRBV19 and TRBJ1-4; 7 bases agree with TRBD1. With V trimmed by 10 bases and J by 8 bases, 7 bases remained unmatched. The CDR3 contains 12 residues. The germline V gene has CDR1 LNHDA and CDR2 SQIVND (reference sequence). The CDR3 region is CATGQVEEKLFF. For the CDR3, the DNA is TGTGCCACCGGACAGGTTGAGGAAAAACTGTTTTTT.

This chain joins TRBV5-4 and TRBJ2-5, with 11 bases lining up with TRBD1. V dropped 0 bases and J dropped 3; count of bases not matched to a gene: 1. The CDR3 contains 15 residues. Germline V gives CDR1 SGHNT, CDR2 YYREEE (reference sequence). CDR3 residues: CASSLGGQGEETQYF. The DNA of the CDR3 is TGTGCCAGCAGCTTGGGGGGACAGGGGGAAGAGACCCAGTACTTC.

The CDR3 reads CASSLRLRTSGGANEQFF. CDR3 in DNA: TGTGCCAGCAGCCTCCGACTCCGGACTAGCGGGGGGGCAAATGAGCAGTTCTTC. The chain uses TRBV5-6 and TRBJ2-1, with 15 bases lining up with TRBD2. V dropped 4 bases and J dropped 7; count of bases not matched to a gene: 12. Germline CDR1 and CDR2: SGHDT and YYEEEE. The CDR3 is 18 residues long.

The chain joins TRBV2 to TRBJ2-1; TRBD1 matches at 9 bases. Germline CDR1 reads SNHLY; CDR2 reads FYNNEI. The ends lost 5 bases at V and 12 bases at J; junction bases unmatched: 14. This CDR3 region has 15 residues. CDR3 amino acids: CASSLGTGSYVGQFF. In DNA, the CDR3 is TGTGCCAGCAGTCTAGGGACAGGGTCCTACGTAGGGCAGTTCTTC.

J is TRBJ2-5 and V is TRBV12-3 or TRBV12-4, with 10 bases identical to TRBD2. There are 13 residues in the CDR3. The J segment lost 5 bases and the V segment lost 7 bases, leaving 4 bases of the junction unmatched. The CDR3 loop reads CASKELAGETQYF. CDR3 DNA: TGTGCCAGCAAGGAACTAGCGGGGGAGACCCAGTACTTC.

In its sample, this clone was seen a few times. Additional DNA sequences in this sample encode the identical CDR3. The rearrangement uses TRBV6-5 and TRBJ2-7; 8 positions match TRBD1. V lost 6 bases, J lost 7 bases, and 2 bases stayed unmatched. CDR3 length equals 11 residues. CDR1 is MNHEY, CDR2 SVGAGI, per germline. As DNA, the CDR3 is TGTGCCAGCAGACGACAGGGGGAGCAGTACTTC. This encodes CASRRQGEQYF.

The chain links TRBV9 to TRBJ2-5, with 9 bases that match TRBD1. Germline CDR1 reads SGDLS; CDR2 reads YYNGEE. The CDR3 is 15 amino acids. V trimming: 0 bases; J trimming: 5 bases; junction bases outside the gene matches: 5. CDR3 sequence reads: CASSVGWTGEETQYF. In DNA, the CDR3 is TGTGCCAGCAGCGTAGGATGGACAGGGGAGGAGACCCAGTACTTC.